Listed here are 12 T cell receptor beta chains from one sample, sequenced in a study of breast tumors, draining lymph nodes, adjacent tissues. Using its own MiXCR run on the multiplex PCR reads, TCRdb lists one record per CDR3 protein. In the table there are 120,000 to 150,000 distinct CDR3 sequences, roughly 33% of which are singletons. Samples came from axillary lymph nodes draining the breast cancer. Sequences were obtained from axillary lymph node tissue. These receptor sequences come from a female donor with breast cancer. Some clones in this sample may be carry-over from other donors' samples.

There are many counts of this clonotype. CDR3 loop: CASSRSSSSGANVLTF. In nucleotides, the CDR3 is TGTGCCAGCAGCCGCTCTAGCAGCTCTGGGGCCAACGTCCTGACTTTC. The V gene is TRBV7-3, the J gene TRBJ2-6; weak D call: TRBD2 (5 bases). This CDR3 is built from 16 residues. Trimming shortened V by 5 bases and J by 0 bases, and 11 bases separated the two germline ends. Germline values: CDR1 SGHTA, CDR2 FQGTGA. Full variable domain (rest looked up from reference TRBV7-3 and TRBJ2-6): GAGVSQTPSNKVTEKGKYVELRCDPISGHTALYWYRQSLGQGPEFLIYFQGTGAADDSGLPNDRFFAVRPEGSVSTLKIQRTERGDSAVYLCASSRSSSSGANVLTFGAGSRLTVL.

Notes on this clonotype: Since the CDR3 does not end with the conserved phenylalanine or tryptophan, this likely comes from a read error. It is unclear where the CDR3 begins or ends on the DNA, so no DNA is shown, and the CDR3 is as TCRdb lists it. This rearrangement joins TRBV20-1 to TRBJ1-3; the table's D call, TRBD1, has no DNA check behind it. Germline CDR1 DFQATT, CDR2 SNEGSKA (reference sequence). Termini included, the CDR3 measures 16 amino acids. The CDR3 reads CSASVPGQSPGNTTYC.

Many counts were recorded for this clonotype. The chain is built from TRBV2 and TRBJ2-7, with D perhaps TRBD1 (5 bases). Trimming cost V 8 bases and J 5 bases, with 19 bases left between them. The CDR3 has 14 amino acids. The germline V gene has CDR1 SNHLY and CDR2 FYNNEI. CDR3 DNA sequence: TGTGCCAGCGAGGTGGCAGGGAATTTCCACGAGCAGTACTTC. Translated, it gives CASEVAGNFHEQYF.

This clonotype was counted at least ten times. V gene TRBV2 combines with J gene TRBJ1-5; D gene unclear. Germline values: CDR1 SNHLY, CDR2 FYNNEI. The CDR3 has 14 amino acids. The V gene lost 2 bases and the J gene lost 5 bases, with 10 bases spanning the gap. CDR3 in DNA: TGTGCCAGCAGTGAAATAGGGTCCGATCAGCCCCAGCATTTT. This encodes CASSEIGSDQPQHF.

At least ten counts were recorded for this clonotype. This chain connects TRBV6-1 to TRBJ2-3, with 7 bases matching TRBD2. V shed 6 bases and J 5 bases; nucleotides not matched to a gene: 8. This CDR3 has 14 amino acids. CDR1 is MNHNS, CDR2 SASEGT, per germline. The CDR3 sequence: CASRSGGGGDTQYF. The DNA of the CDR3 is TGTGCCAGCAGATCGGGAGGCGGGGGAGATACGCAGTATTTT.

V is TRBV7-3 and J is TRBJ2-4, with 8 nucleotides matching TRBD1. This CDR3 has 18 residues. CDR1 SGHTA and CDR2 FQGTGA come from the germline V gene. V lost 5 bases to trimming and J lost 0 bases; unmatched junction nucleotides: 12. The CDR3 region has the DNA TGTGCCAGCAGCCCGGACAGGGCGGAAACAATAGCCAAAAACATTCAGTACTTC. Translation gives CASSPDRAETIAKNIQYF.

This clonotype was picked up many times. The chain carries TRBV18 and TRBJ1-6, with 9 bases that match TRBD1. This CDR3 region has 16 residues. From germline, CDR1 is KGHSH and CDR2 LQKENI. V dropped 2 bases and J dropped 7; count of bases not matched to a gene: 6. The CDR3 sequence: CASSPFGTGTNSPLHF. CDR3 nucleotides: TGTGCCAGCTCACCATTCGGGACAGGGACGAATTCACCCCTCCACTTT.

On this clonotype: This could be a read error, since a much larger clone is one nucleotide away. The J gene is TRBJ1-1, the V gene TRBV2, with D possibly being TRBD1 (5 bases). The CDR3 is 11 residues long. Germline values: CDR1 SNHLY, CDR2 FYNNEI. CDR3 DNA: TGTGCCTTAAGTCGGGGGACTGAAACTTTCTTT. Translating it yields CALSRGTETFF.

V and J are TRBV10-2 and TRBJ1-6; no firm D call. The CDR3 is 13 residues long. The V end was cut by 5 bases, the J end by 5 bases, with 7 bases between. Germline V gives CDR1 WSHSY, CDR2 SAAADI. The CDR3 loop is CASSSADNSPLHF. The DNA for the CDR3 is TGCGCCAGCAGTTCCGCAGATAATTCACCCCTCCACTTT.

About this clonotype: A read error is possible here, since a much larger clone lies one base away. The chain employs TRBV6-1 and TRBJ1-5, with a weak D call TRBD1 (6 bases). The CDR3 is 13 residues long. CDR1 is MNHNS, CDR2 SASEGT, per germline. V was clipped by 9 bases and J by 7 bases, with 16 bases between them. The CDR3 nucleotides are TGTGCCAGTGGGAGGGTGACAGGACAGCCCCAGCATTTT. Translation: CASGRVTGQPQHF.

This clonotype has a count of ten or more. This chain joins TRBV5-6 and TRBJ1-4, with D hard to call. Per the germline V gene, CDR1 is SGHDT and CDR2 is YYEEEE. Trimming left V 2 bases short and J 0 bases short, with 11 bases between. This CDR3 has 16 amino acids. The chain's CDR3 is CASSFLPGATNEKLFF. DNA of the CDR3: TGTGCCAGCAGCTTTCTTCCGGGTGCAACTAATGAAAAACTGTTTTTT.

This clonotype has a count of ten or more. The CDR3 region is CASSYSGVFSYEQYF. DNA of the CDR3: TGTGCCAGCAGTTACTCTGGGGTGTTCTCCTACGAGCAGTACTTC. The J gene is TRBJ2-7, the V gene TRBV6-5; D unclear. The CDR3 spans 15 residues. Looked up from germline, CDR1 is MNHEY and CDR2 is SVGAGI. V was cut by 0 bases and J by 0 bases, with 9 bases left in between.